This TCR beta chain was profiled in a study of a mutant IDH1 vaccine in newly diagnosed glioma. Study-level information: Of the patients given treatment, around 62% were male and approximately 38% were female, and a mean age of around 38 years was recorded. The earlier regimen, radiotherapy, temozolomide, or both, was most often both.

Sequenced by immunoSEQ multiplex PCR; TCRdb stores in-frame clones only, minus some. In the table there are 45,000 to 60,000 clones, roughly 80% of which are singletons. Time point meaning: baseline, week 1 (first vaccination visit). Treatment specified: pre-vaccination baseline after standard-of-care therapy. Donors had new IDH1-mutant astrocytomas of WHO grade 3 or 4 (ATRX-lost). Material: PBMCs, obtained from a glioma patient treated with radiotherapy, temozolomide or both. The origin of this receptor is a woman aged 40 to 49 with glioma.

DNA for the CDR3: TGTGCTAGTGGCCTGATATCCAATGAGCAGTTCTTC. It encodes CASGLISNEQFF. The V call is TRBV12-5, the J call TRBJ2-1, with unresolved D. Looked up from germline, CDR1 is LGHNT and CDR2 is FRNRAP. V gave up 6 bases and J gave up 6 bases, with 9 bases separating them. The CDR3 has 12 amino acids.